This entry lists 26 T cell receptor beta chains sequenced from one sample in a study of T cell responses to AZD1222 COVID-19 vaccine. TCRdb's table, derived via immunoSEQ multiplex PCR, lists solely in-frame clones and lacks some. Seen here are some 110,000 clones, roughly 88% observed once, and the top ten hold 2% to 3%. The specimen was peripheral blood, collected on day 0 of AZD1222 vaccination. The receptors derive from an adult in good health.

This chain joins TRBV9 and TRBJ2-3; no clear D gene. Germline CDR1 SGDLS, CDR2 YYNGEE. The CDR3 runs 16 residues. V lost 3 bases to trimming and J lost 0 bases, with 14 bases between them. This chain's CDR3 is CASSAPRSGSTDTQYF. CDR3 DNA sequence: TGTGCCAGCAGCGCTCCCCGGTCGGGTAGCACAGATACGCAGTATTTT.

As concerns this clone: Compared with germline, one end of the junction differs, possibly owing to a read error. The V gene is TRBV6-5, the J gene TRBJ1-3; the match to TRBD1 covers 9 bases. The CDR3 has 14 residues. Germline V gives CDR1 MNHEY, CDR2 SVGAGI. CDR3 DNA sequence: TGTGCCAGCACCACTGGGACAGGGTCCCCGCGGGAAGATTTT. Translating gives CASTTGTGSPREDF.

The CDR3 here is CASSPDRSRAYEQYF. CDR3 in DNA: TGTGCCAGCTCACCAGACCGGTCGAGAGCCTACGAGCAGTACTTC. The chain carries TRBV18 and TRBJ2-7; no definite D call. V shed 2 bases and J shed 2 bases, with 13 bases lying between them. This CDR3 is built from 15 residues. Looked up from germline, CDR1 is KGHSH and CDR2 is LQKENI.

The V gene is TRBV4-3, the J gene TRBJ2-1, with 11 bases matching TRBD2. The CDR3 spans 15 residues. Germline-derived CDR1 and CDR2 are LGHNA and YSLEER. After removal of 4 bases from V and 7 bases from J, the junction contained 6 bases not matched to a gene. CDR3 DNA sequence: TGCGCCAGCAGCCTCACTAGCGGGAGAGGAAATGAGCAGTTCTTC. Translated, it gives CASSLTSGRGNEQFF.

This clone appeared once. The chain employs TRBV6-6 and TRBJ1-5; D not certain. The germline V gene has CDR1 MNHNY and CDR2 SVGAGI (reference sequence). This CDR3 region has 13 residues. Trimming left V 2 bases short and J 8 bases short, with 10 bases between. In DNA, the CDR3 is TGTGCCAGCAGTTACAGGGTAGGTGAGCCCCAGCATTTT. Amino acids: CASSYRVGEPQHF.

The rearrangement links TRBV19 to TRBJ2-2, with 9 bases that match TRBD1. The V gene's germline CDR1 is LNHDA and CDR2 SQIVND (reference sequence). The CDR3 loop spans 17 amino acids. Trimming took 3 bases from V and 3 from J; bases not matched to a gene: 8. The DNA of the CDR3 is TGTGCCAGTAGTATCGGGGAAGGACAGGGGCACACCGGGGAGCTGTTTTTT. It encodes CASSIGEGQGHTGELFF.

V usage is TRBV21-1 and J usage is TRBJ1-1; TRBD1 was called by the table and not checked on the DNA. TRBV21-1 is a documented pseudogene. This CDR3 comprises 12 residues. The CDR3 protein is CASSKDRTGAFF. The CDR3 bases are TGTGCCAGCAGCAAAGATAGGACAGGAGCTTTCTTT.

Concerning this clone: Other DNA sequences in this sample translate to the same CDR3. The chain links TRBV5-1 to TRBJ1-3, with D possibly matching TRBD1 (6 bases). The V gene's germline CDR1 is SGHRS and CDR2 YFSETQ. There are 16 residues in the CDR3. V was clipped by 4 bases and J by 0 bases, with 14 bases between them. CDR3 sequence reads: CASSPGDRSSGNTIYF. The CDR3 DNA sequence: TGCGCCAGCAGCCCAGGCGACAGGAGCTCTGGAAACACCATATATTTT. The full variable domain, its missing parts supplied by reference TRBV5-1 and TRBJ1-3, is KAGVTQTPRYLIKTRGQQVTLSCSPISGHRSVSWYQQTPGQGLQFLFEYFSETQRNKGNFPGRFSGRQFSNSRSEMNVSTLELGDSALYLCASSPGDRSSGNTIYFGEGSWLTVV.

The chain has TRBV9 and TRBJ1-2; 7 nucleotides align to TRBD1. Germline assignment: CDR1 SGDLS and CDR2 YYNGEE. J was trimmed by 7 bases and V by 0 bases; bases with no gene match: 6. The CDR3 spans 14 residues. In DNA form, the CDR3 reads TGTGCCAGCAGCGTAGCTACAGGGGCGGGTGGCTACACCTTC. Protein product: CASSVATGAGGYTF. The variable domain in full, completed from reference TRBV9 and TRBJ1-2, reads DSGVTQTPKHLITATGQRVTLRCSPRSGDLSVYWYQQSLDQGLQFLIQYYNGEERAKGNILERFSAQQFPDLHSELNLSSLELGDSALYFCASSVATGAGGYTFGSGTRLTVV.

V gene TRBV11-3 combines with J gene TRBJ1-1; possibly TRBD1 for D (6 bases). The CDR3 has 14 residues. Trimming left V 6 bases short and J 0 bases short, with 11 bases between. CDR1 and CDR2 from the germline V gene are SGHNT and YENEEA. In DNA, the CDR3 is TGTGCCAGCAGTAAGGGGGGACTGAACACTGAAGCTTTCTTT. It specifies CASSKGGLNTEAFF. Filled out from reference TRBV11-3 and TRBJ1-1, the complete variable domain reads EAGVVQSPRYKIIEKKQPVAFWCNPISGHNTLYWYLQNLGQGPELLIRYENEEAVDDSQLPKDRFSAERLKGVDSTLKIQPAELGDSAVYLCASSKGGLNTEAFFGQGTRLTVV.

This clone occurred a few times. V and J are TRBV9 and TRBJ2-2; D gene ambiguous. The germline V and J ends were trimmed by 1 base and 4 bases, with 5 bases remaining between them. Germline lookup yields CDR1 SGDLS and CDR2 YYNGEE. This CDR3 is built from 13 residues. The DNA of the CDR3 is TGTGCCAGCAGCGTATTCGCCACCGGGGAGCTGTTTTTT. It codes for CASSVFATGELFF.

The chain joins TRBV2 to TRBJ2-7; D possibly corresponds to TRBD2 (6 bases). The CDR3 has 12 residues. CDR1 and CDR2 (germline): SNHLY, FYNNEI. With 3 bases removed from V and 4 bases from J, the gap between germline ends came to 7 bases. The DNA of the CDR3 is TGTGCCAGCAGTGAGGAGGGATACGAGCAGTACTTC. Translation gives CASSEEGYEQYF.

J is TRBJ1-5 and V is TRBV5-4; TRBD1 is a possible D gene (6 bases). V was clipped by 2 bases and J by 7 bases, with 16 bases between them. This CDR3 is built from 15 residues. Looked up from germline, CDR1 is SGHNT and CDR2 is YYREEE (reference sequence). The CDR3 is CASSFYPGAGQPQHF. In nucleotides, the CDR3 is TGTGCCAGCAGCTTCTATCCGGGGGCAGGACAGCCCCAGCATTTT. The full variable domain, its missing parts supplied by reference TRBV5-4 and TRBJ1-5, is ETGVTQSPTHLIKTRGQQVTLRCSSQSGHNTVSWYQQALGQGPQFIFQYYREEENGRGNFPPRFSGLQFPNYSSELNVNALELDDSALYLCASSFYPGAGQPQHFGDGTRLSIL.

The chain has TRBV5-1 and TRBJ2-3; TRBD2 aligns across 7 bases. V lost 0 bases and J lost 15; bases outside the gene matches: 22. Germline V gene data show CDR1 as SGHRS and CDR2 as YFSETQ. This CDR3 has 17 amino acids. CDR3 residues: CASSLVRSDSGPVRGYF. The CDR3 DNA reads as TGCGCCAGCAGCTTGGTGCGTTCGGATAGCGGGCCCGTTAGAGGATATTTT.

This clone has a handful of counts. In DNA, the CDR3 is TGTGCCATCGCGGGACAGGGGGCTTACGAGCAGTACTTC. It encodes CAIAGQGAYEQYF. The chain uses TRBV10-3 and TRBJ2-7; 12 positions match TRBD1. CDR3 length: 13 residues. Germline lookup yields CDR1 ENHRY and CDR2 SYGVKD. With 8 bases clipped from V and 4 bases from J, the junction kept 3 bases outside the gene matches.

This clone is a singleton in its sample. The CDR3 spells CASSLASGWGGRRYEQYF. The CDR3 DNA is TGTGCCAGCAGCTTAGCGTCGGGTTGGGGCGGGAGACGCTACGAGCAGTACTTC. J is TRBJ2-7 and V is TRBV7-9, with 7 bases aligning to TRBD2. The CDR3 length is 18 residues. Per germline, CDR1 SEHNR and CDR2 FQNEAQ (reference sequence). Trimming cost V 0 bases and J 3 bases; bases outside gene matches: 14.

DNA of the CDR3: TGTGCCAGCAGCTTGGCCTTAGCGGCAGCTGAGCAGTTCTTC. Its translation is CASSLALAAAEQFF. The genes are TRBV5-6 and TRBJ2-1; D perhaps matches TRBD2 (6 bases). The V gene's germline CDR1 is SGHDT and CDR2 YYEEEE. The CDR3 contains 14 residues. Trimming removed 0 bases from V and 9 bases from J, with 13 bases in between.

The V and J genes are TRBV5-4 and TRBJ2-7; D unresolved. V was pared by 4 bases and J by 2 bases, with 13 bases between. CDR1 and CDR2 (germline): SGHNT, YYREEE (reference sequence). The CDR3 runs to 14 residues. CDR3 bases: TGTGCCAGCAGCATGACTGGCGGAACCTACGAGCAGTACTTC. Protein product: CASSMTGGTYEQYF.

This chain links TRBV7-2 with TRBJ2-1, with 9 bases lining up with TRBD2. The junction had 7 bases not matched to a gene; V was cut back by 3 bases and J by 10 bases. There are 14 residues in the CDR3. Germline assignment: CDR1 SGHTA and CDR2 FQGNSA. CDR3: CASSLTSGRYEQFF. The CDR3 DNA reads as TGTGCCAGCAGCTTGACTAGCGGAAGATACGAGCAGTTCTTC.

This chain links TRBV7-6 with TRBJ2-5, with D maybe TRBD2 (6 bases). CDR3 size: 15 residues. Trimming removed 1 base at V and 4 bases at J, with 13 bases between. CDR1 SGHVS and CDR2 FNYEAQ come from the germline V gene. The CDR3 sequence is CASSLVPSAGETQYF. As DNA, the CDR3 is TGTGCCAGCAGCTTAGTTCCTAGCGCGGGAGAGACCCAGTACTTC.

This clone has only one observation. The chain couples TRBV27 to TRBJ2-5, with D possibly being TRBD1 (6 bases). The CDR3 runs 13 residues. Germline lookup yields CDR1 MNHEY and CDR2 SMNVEV (reference sequence). V lost 5 bases, J lost 1 base, and 8 bases lay in between. CDR3 DNA sequence: TGTGCCAGCAGTACAGGGCCCCAAGAGACCCAGTACTTC. Amino acids: CASSTGPQETQYF.

This chain links TRBV11-3 with TRBJ2-5; 7 positions match TRBD1. Germline V gene lookup returns CDR1 SGHNT and CDR2 YENEEA. This CDR3 has 15 residues. The V gene end was trimmed by 1 base and the J gene end by 1 base; junction bases not matched to a gene: 3. The CDR3 DNA reads TGTGCCAGCAGCTTAGGGGACAGTCTCCAAGAGACCCAGTACTTC. Amino acids: CASSLGDSLQETQYF.

The chain is built from TRBV4-2 and TRBJ1-5; D gene unclear. This CDR3 has 15 amino acids. CDR1 is LGHNA and CDR2 is YNFKEQ in the germline V gene. V lost 3 bases to trimming and J lost 5 bases, with 14 bases between them. The DNA for the CDR3 is TGTGCCAGCAGCCAGGCACGGGCAGCCCATCAGCCCCAGCATTTT. Encoded protein: CASSQARAAHQPQHF.

This rearrangement joins TRBV11-2 to TRBJ1-2, with 8 bases aligning to TRBD1. From germline, CDR1 is SGHAT and CDR2 FQNNGV. J was trimmed by 5 bases and V by 1 base; bases with no gene match: 6. This CDR3 is 15 amino acids long. The CDR3 spells CASSLAQGAPYGYTF. The CDR3 coding sequence is TGTGCCAGCAGCTTAGCCCAGGGGGCCCCTTATGGCTACACCTTC.

A few counts support this clone. CDR3 sequence (DNA): TGTGCCACCAGAGGGGGGAGAGGCACCGGGGAGCTGTTTTTT. Translated, it gives CATRGGRGTGELFF. This chain joins TRBV24-1 and TRBJ2-2; either TRBD1 or TRBD2 may fit D (6 bases each). Germline V gene lookup returns CDR1 KGHDR and CDR2 SFDVKD. V was shortened by 7 bases and J by 4 bases, with 12 bases between the two germline ends. The CDR3 spans 14 residues.

This chain links TRBV6-2 or TRBV6-3 with TRBJ1-5; no firm D call. The germline CDR1 and CDR2 sequences are MNHEY and SVGEGT. The V gene lost 6 bases and the J gene lost 3 bases, with 12 bases spanning the gap. The CDR3 totals 14 residues. CDR3 bases: TGTGCCAGCAGCGAACGACGGGCCAATCAGCCCCAGCATTTT. Residues: CASSERRANQPQHF.